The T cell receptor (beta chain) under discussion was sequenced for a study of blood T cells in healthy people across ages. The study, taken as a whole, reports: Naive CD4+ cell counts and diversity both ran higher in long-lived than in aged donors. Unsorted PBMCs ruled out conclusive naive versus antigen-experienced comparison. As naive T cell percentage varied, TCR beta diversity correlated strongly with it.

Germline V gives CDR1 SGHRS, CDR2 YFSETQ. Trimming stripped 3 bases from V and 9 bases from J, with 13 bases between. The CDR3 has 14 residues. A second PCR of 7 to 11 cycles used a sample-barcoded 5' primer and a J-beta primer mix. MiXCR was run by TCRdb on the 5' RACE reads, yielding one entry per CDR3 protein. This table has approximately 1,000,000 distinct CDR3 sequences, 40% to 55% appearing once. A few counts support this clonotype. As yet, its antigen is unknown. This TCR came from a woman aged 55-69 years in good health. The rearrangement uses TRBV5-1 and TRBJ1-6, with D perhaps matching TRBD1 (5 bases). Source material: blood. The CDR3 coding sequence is TGCGCCAGCAGCTCCGGGACCGAGGGTTCACCCCTCCACTTT. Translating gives CASSSGTEGSPLHF.